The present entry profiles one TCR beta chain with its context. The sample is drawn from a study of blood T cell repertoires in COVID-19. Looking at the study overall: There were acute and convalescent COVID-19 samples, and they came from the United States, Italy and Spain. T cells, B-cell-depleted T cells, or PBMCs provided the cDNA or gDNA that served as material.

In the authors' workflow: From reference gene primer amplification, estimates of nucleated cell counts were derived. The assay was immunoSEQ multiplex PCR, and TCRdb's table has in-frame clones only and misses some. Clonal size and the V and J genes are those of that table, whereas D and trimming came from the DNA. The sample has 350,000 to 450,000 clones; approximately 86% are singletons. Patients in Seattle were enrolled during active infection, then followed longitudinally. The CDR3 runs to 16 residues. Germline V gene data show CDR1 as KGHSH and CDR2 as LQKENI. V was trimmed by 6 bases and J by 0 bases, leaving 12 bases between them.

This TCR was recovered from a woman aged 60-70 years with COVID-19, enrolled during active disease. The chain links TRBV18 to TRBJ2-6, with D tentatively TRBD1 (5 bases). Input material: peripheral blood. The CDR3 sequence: CASSPTGSSGANVLTF. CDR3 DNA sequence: TGTGCCAGCTCCCCAACAGGCAGCTCTGGGGCCAACGTCCTGACTTTC.